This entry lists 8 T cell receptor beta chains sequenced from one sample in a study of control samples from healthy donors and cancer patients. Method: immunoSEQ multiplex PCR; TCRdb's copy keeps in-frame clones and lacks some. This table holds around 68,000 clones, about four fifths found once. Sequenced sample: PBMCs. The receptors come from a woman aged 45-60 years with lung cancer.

The CDR3 bases are TGTGCCAGCACCTACAGGGGGGGGTCTAATGAAAAACTGTTTTTT. Translated, it gives CASTYRGGSNEKLFF. The gene calls are TRBV6-6 and TRBJ1-4, with TRBD1 matching 8 bases. Germline loops: CDR1 MNHNY, CDR2 SVGAGI (reference sequence). V trimming: 7 bases; J trimming: 3 bases; junction bases outside the gene matches: 7. The CDR3 is made up of 15 amino acids.

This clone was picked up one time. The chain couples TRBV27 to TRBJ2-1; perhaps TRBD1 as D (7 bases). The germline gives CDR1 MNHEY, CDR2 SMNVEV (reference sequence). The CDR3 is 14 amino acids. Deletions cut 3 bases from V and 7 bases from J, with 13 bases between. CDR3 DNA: TGTGCCAGCAGTTTTGGAGGGGGCTCAAATGAGCAGTTCTTC. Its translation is CASSFGGGSNEQFF.

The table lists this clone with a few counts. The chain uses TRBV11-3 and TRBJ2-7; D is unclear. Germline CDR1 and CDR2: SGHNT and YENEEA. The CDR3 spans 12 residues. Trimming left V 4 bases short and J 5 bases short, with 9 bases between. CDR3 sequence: CASSSKENEQYF. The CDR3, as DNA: TGTGCCAGCAGCTCTAAGGAGAACGAGCAGTACTTC.

The CDR3 DNA follows: TGTGCCAGCAGTTTAGGGACACACAACGGCTACACCTTC. It encodes CASSLGTHNGYTF. The J gene is TRBJ1-2, the V gene TRBV12-3 or TRBV12-4; D is perhaps TRBD1 (5 bases). This CDR3 has 13 amino acids. V was pared by 1 base and J by 8 bases, with 11 bases between.

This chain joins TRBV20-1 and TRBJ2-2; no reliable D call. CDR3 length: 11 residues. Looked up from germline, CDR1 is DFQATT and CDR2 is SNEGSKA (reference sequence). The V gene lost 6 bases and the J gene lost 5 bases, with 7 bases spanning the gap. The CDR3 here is CSAVRTGELFF. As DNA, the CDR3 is TGCAGTGCCGTTAGGACCGGGGAGCTGTTTTTT.

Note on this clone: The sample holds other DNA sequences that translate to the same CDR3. In nucleotides, the CDR3 is TGTGCCAGTAGCAACGGACAGGGCTACGGAAACACCATATATTTT. It translates to CASSNGQGYGNTIYF. The J gene is TRBJ1-3, the V gene TRBV19; TRBD1 aligns across 8 bases. This CDR3 comprises 15 residues. Germline V gene sequence: CDR1 LNHDA, CDR2 SQIVND (reference sequence). Trimming took 6 bases from V and 4 from J; bases not matched to a gene: 8.

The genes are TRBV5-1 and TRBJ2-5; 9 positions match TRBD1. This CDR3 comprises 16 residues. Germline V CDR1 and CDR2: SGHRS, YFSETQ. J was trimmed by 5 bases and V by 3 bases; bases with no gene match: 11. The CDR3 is CASSSGRTGARETQYF. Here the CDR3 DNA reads TGCGCCAGCAGCTCAGGCAGGACAGGGGCGCGGGAGACCCAGTACTTC.

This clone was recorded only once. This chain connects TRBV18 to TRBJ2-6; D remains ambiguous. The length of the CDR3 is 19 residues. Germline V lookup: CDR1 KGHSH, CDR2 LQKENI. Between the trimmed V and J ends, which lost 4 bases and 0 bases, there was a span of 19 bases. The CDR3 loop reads CASSRLGASSGSGANVLTF. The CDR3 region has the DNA TGTGCCAGCTCACGGCTCGGAGCAAGTTCTGGCTCTGGGGCCAACGTCCTGACTTTC.